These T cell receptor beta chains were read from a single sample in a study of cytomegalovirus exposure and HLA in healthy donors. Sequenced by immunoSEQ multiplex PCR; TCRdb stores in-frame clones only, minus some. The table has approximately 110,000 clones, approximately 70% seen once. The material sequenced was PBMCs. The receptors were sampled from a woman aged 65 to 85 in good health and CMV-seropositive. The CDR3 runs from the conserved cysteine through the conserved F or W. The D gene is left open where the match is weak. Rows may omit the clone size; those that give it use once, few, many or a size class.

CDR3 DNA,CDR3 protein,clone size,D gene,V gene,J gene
TGCGCCAGCAGTCAATCGCCGACAGGACTCACAGATACGCAGTATTTT,CASSQSPTGLTDTQYF,-,-,TRBV23-1,TRBJ2-3
TGTGCCAGCAGCCCCGGGGGGACCCAAGAGACCCAGTACTTC,CASSPGGTQETQYF,once,TRBD2,TRBV11-3,TRBJ2-5
TGTGCCAGTAGACAGACCACAGATACGCAGTATTTT,CASRQTTDTQYF,few,-,TRBV19,TRBJ2-3
TGTGCCAGCAGCTTAGCAGGCAGCGCCGGAAACACCATATATTTT,CASSLAGSAGNTIYF,-,-,TRBV7-2,TRBJ1-3
TGTGCCAGCAGTTACGAGGCATCTAGCCAAGAGACCCAGTACTTC,CASSYEASSQETQYF,-,-,TRBV6-5,TRBJ2-5
TGTGCCAGCAGACCCCCTTCCCCACTAGCGGGGCTCTACAATGAGCAGTTCTTC,CASRPPSPLAGLYNEQFF,-,TRBD2,TRBV27,TRBJ2-1
TGTGCCAGCAGCCTTTCGACTAGCGGCCAAGAGACCCAGTACTTC,CASSLSTSGQETQYF,-,TRBD2,TRBV4-2,TRBJ2-5
TGTGCCAGCAGTTACGAGCGGGGGGGCGGTGAGCAGTTCTTC,CASSYERGGGEQFF,-,TRBD2,TRBV6-6,TRBJ2-1
TGTGCCAGCTCACCCGGGTGGACTGAAGCTTTCTTT,CASSPGWTEAFF,-,-,TRBV18,TRBJ1-1
TGTGCCAGCAGCGGTGGAGGGGGGGTTAGCACAGATACGCAGTATTTT,CASSGGGGVSTDTQYF,-,-,TRBV9,TRBJ2-3
TGTGCCAGCAGCTTCTTAGAGACCCAGTACTTC,CASSFLETQYF,few,-,TRBV5-4,TRBJ2-5
TGTGCCAGCAGCTCGGACATCCTGATGATGGGCAATCAGCCCCAGCATTTT,CASSSDILMMGNQPQHF,-,-,TRBV7-9,TRBJ1-5
TGTGCCAGCAGCGACGACAGGGCATGGGGCTACACCTTC,CASSDDRAWGYTF,-,TRBD1,TRBV5-8,TRBJ1-2
TGTGCCTGGAGTGGGTCGGCGGGCAATCAGCCCCAGCATTTT,CAWSGSAGNQPQHF,-,-,TRBV30,TRBJ1-5
TGTGCCAGCAGTCACCTTGGGGGGGGTTACGAGCAGTACTTC,CASSHLGGGYEQYF,few,TRBD2,TRBV6-6,TRBJ2-7
TGTGCCACTCGGCAGGGGTACCAAGAGACCCAGTACTTC,CATRQGYQETQYF,few,-,TRBV6-5,TRBJ2-5
TGCGCCAGCAGCTTGGTCGCAGGGGGTGGGCAAGAGACCCAGTACTTC,CASSLVAGGGQETQYF,-,TRBD1,TRBV5-1,TRBJ2-5
TGTGCCAGCTCAGTCGGGACAGGGGGGCTCGAGCAGTACTTC,CASSVGTGGLEQYF,-,TRBD1,TRBV18,TRBJ2-7
TGTGCCAGCAGCATGGGACAAGTTTACAATGAGCAGTTCTTC,CASSMGQVYNEQFF,-,-,TRBV6-1,TRBJ2-1
TGTGCCAGCAGCCAGGACAGGGCCTATAATTCACCCCTCCACTTT,CASSQDRAYNSPLHF,once,TRBD1,TRBV27,TRBJ1-6
TGTGCCATCACCAAAAGTGACGGGTCGTCCTACAATGAGCAGTTCTTC,CAITKSDGSSYNEQFF,-,-,TRBV10-3,TRBJ2-1
TGTGCCAGCAGCCCACAGGGGATTGGTAGTGGCTACACCTTC,CASSPQGIGSGYTF,-,TRBD1,TRBV13,TRBJ1-2
TGCGCCAGCAGCCAGTGGGGGCCAGATACGCAGTATTTT,CASSQWGPDTQYF,few,-,TRBV5-1,TRBJ2-3
TGTGCCAGCGCGGGGTCCGAGAACACTGAAGCTTTCTTT,CASAGSENTEAFF,few,-,TRBV6-5,TRBJ1-1
TGCGCCAGCAGCCAAGCATCGACCATACCAACTATGGGCTACACCTTC,CASSQASTIPTMGYTF,-,-,TRBV4-3,TRBJ1-2
TGCGCCAGCAGTCCCCCCGGGGGAAGCACTGAAGCTTTCTTT,CASSPPGGSTEAFF,-,-,TRBV10-1,TRBJ1-1